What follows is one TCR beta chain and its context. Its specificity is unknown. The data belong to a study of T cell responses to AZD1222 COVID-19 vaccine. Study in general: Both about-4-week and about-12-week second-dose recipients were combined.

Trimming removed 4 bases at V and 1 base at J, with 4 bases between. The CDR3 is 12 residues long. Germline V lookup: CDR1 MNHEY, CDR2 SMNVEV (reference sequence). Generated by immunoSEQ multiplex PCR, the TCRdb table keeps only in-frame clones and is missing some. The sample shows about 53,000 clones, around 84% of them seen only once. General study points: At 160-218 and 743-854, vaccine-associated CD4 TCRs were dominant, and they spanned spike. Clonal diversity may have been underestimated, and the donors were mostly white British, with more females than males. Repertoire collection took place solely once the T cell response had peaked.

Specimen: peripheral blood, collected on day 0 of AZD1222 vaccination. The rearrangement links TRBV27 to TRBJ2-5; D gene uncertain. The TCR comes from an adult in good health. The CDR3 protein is CASSSLQETQYF. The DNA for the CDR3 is TGTGCCAGCAGTTCCCTCCAAGAGACCCAGTACTTC.